The T cell receptor beta chain under discussion was sequenced for a study of blood T cells in healthy people across ages. CDR3 length equals 17 residues. After removal of 3 bases from V and 2 bases from J, the junction contained 8 bases not matched to a gene. Germline V gives CDR1 LGHNT, CDR2 FRNRAP. The study's findings and limits: Without sorted subsets, naive and antigen-experienced compartments could not be conclusively compared.

Researchers isolated at least 6.5 million PBMCs per sample. A sample-barcoded 5' primer and a J-beta primer mix were used in a second PCR of roughly 6 to 12 cycles. All samples gave at least 2.5 million CDR3-containing paired-end reads. Via MiXCR, TCRdb re-called the 5' RACE reads, giving one row per CDR3 protein. Here the sample spans around 1.7 million distinct CDR3 sequences, roughly 27% being singletons. To note about this clonotype: Its antigen remains unidentified.

V gene TRBV12-5 combines with J gene TRBJ1-2, with 11 nucleotides matching TRBD1. This receptor was obtained from a woman aged 25 to 39 in good health. Sequencing was performed on blood. CDR3 region: CASGFPPGTGGNYGYTF. The DNA of the CDR3 is TGTGCTAGTGGTTTTCCCCCGGGGACAGGGGGAAACTATGGCTACACCTTC.